This T cell receptor (beta chain) appears in the sequencing data of a study of OX40 agonist ivuxolimab in advanced cancers. Sequenced by immunoSEQ multiplex PCR; TCRdb stores in-frame clones only, minus some. The data contain approximately 74,000 clones, under 95% of them singletons. The CDR3 length is 16 residues. The germline gives CDR1 MDHEN, CDR2 SYDVKM. V was pared by 6 bases and J by 4 bases, with 11 bases of the junction left unmatched. The clonotype originates from an adult with an advanced solid tumor such as melanoma, head and neck, liver or kidney cancer. Material: CD4+ or CD8+ T cells sorted from blood, obtained in a trial of the OX40 agonist ivuxolimab. The chain joins TRBV28 to TRBJ1-4, with 7 bases matching TRBD1. CDR3 sequence reads: CASSLTGPAFNEKLFF. The CDR3 DNA reads TGTGCCAGCAGCTTGACAGGGCCTGCATTTAATGAAAAACTGTTTTTT.